A single sample is the source of the 5 T cell receptor beta chains below, sequenced in a study of cytomegalovirus exposure and HLA in healthy donors (dated by TCRdb to the late 2010s). The library was generated by the immunoSEQ multiplex PCR assay. A mixture of 60 forward primers for TCR Vbeta segments and 13 reverse primers for TCR Jbeta segments was used in the multiplex PCR. Entries here come from immuneACCESS through TCRdb and include only in-frame sequences with V and J called. Some clones fail to appear in such tables; in the studies checked, an unresolved V gene covers under half of the shortfall, and the cause of the remainder is unknown. This sample gives 100,000 to 140,000 clones in total; roughly 73% of them show up just once. 7% to 8% of the sample comes from the top ten. The specimen was PBMCs. These receptor sequences come from a man aged 25 to 40 in good health and CMV-seronegative.

The chain combines TRBV25-1 with TRBJ2-7, with a tentative D call TRBD1 (5 bases). V gave up 3 bases and J gave up 0 bases, with 12 bases separating them. The CDR3 sequence is 15 residues long. Germline V gives CDR1 MGHDK, CDR2 SYGVNS. The CDR3 region is CASSDDSEFSYEQYF. DNA of the CDR3: TGTGCCAGCAGTGACGACAGCGAATTCTCCTACGAGCAGTACTTC.

This chain uses TRBV10-2 with TRBJ2-2; 7 nucleotides align to TRBD2. CDR3 length equals 12 residues. Germline lookup yields CDR1 WSHSY and CDR2 SAAADI. Trimming at V came to 8 bases and at J to 6 bases, leaving 3 bases not matched to a gene. The CDR3 DNA follows: TGCGCCAGCGGGGAGGGTCCCGGGGAGCTGTTTTTT. Translated, it gives CASGEGPGELFF.

The chain is built from TRBV10-3 and TRBJ2-4; TRBD2 might be the D (7 bases). Trimming cost V 0 bases and J 7 bases, with 19 bases left between them. The germline V gene encodes CDR1 ENHRY and CDR2 SYGVKD. The CDR3 contains 17 residues. CDR3 coding DNA: TGTGCCATCAGTGAGTCACAATGGGGGGGCGGAGGGAACATTCAGTACTTC. Translation gives CAISESQWGGGGNIQYF.

As for this clone: The junction does not match germline at one end; this may be a read error. The chain has TRBV7-9 and TRBJ1-2, with 7 bases aligning to TRBD1. The V gene's germline CDR1 is SEHNR and CDR2 FQNEAQ (reference sequence). The length of the CDR3 is 12 residues. The CDR3 sequence: CASSLEGGQSVF. For the CDR3, the DNA is TGTGCCAGCAGCTTAGAGGGGGGACAGTCGGTCTTC.

The gene calls are TRBV5-6 and TRBJ1-1, with 7 bases that match TRBD1. Germline trimming cut 3 bases from V and 1 base from J; bases unmatched to any gene: 3. Germline V gene lookup returns CDR1 SGHDT and CDR2 YYEEEE. The CDR3 contains 14 residues. This CDR3 is CASSSYRGNTEAFF. CDR3 in DNA: TGTGCCAGCAGCTCCTACAGGGGGAACACTGAAGCTTTCTTT.